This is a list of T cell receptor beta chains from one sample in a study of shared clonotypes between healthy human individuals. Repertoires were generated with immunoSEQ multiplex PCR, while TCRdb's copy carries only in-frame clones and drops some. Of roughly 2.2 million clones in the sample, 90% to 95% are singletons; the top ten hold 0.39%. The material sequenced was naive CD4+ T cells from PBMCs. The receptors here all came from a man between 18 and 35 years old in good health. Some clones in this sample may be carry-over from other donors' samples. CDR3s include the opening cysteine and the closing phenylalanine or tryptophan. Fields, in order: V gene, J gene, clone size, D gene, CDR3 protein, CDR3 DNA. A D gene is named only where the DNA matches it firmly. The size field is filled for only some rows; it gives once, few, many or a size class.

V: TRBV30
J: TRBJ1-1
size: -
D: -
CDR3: CAWKWWVVQSNTEAFF
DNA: TGTGCCTGGAAGTGGTGGGTGGTGCAATCGAACACTGAAGCTTTCTTT

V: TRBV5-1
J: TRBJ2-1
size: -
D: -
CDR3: CASSLEGHSIYNEQFF
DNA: TGCGCCAGCAGCTTGGAGGGGCATTCTATATACAATGAGCAGTTCTTC

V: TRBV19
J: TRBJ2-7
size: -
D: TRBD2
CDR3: CASSLFLAGGFEQYF
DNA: TGTGCCAGTAGTCTATTCCTAGCGGGAGGTTTTGAGCAGTACTTC

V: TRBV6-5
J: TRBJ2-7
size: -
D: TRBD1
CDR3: CASSYRDRGSYEQYF
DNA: TGTGCCAGCAGTTACCGGGACAGGGGGTCCTACGAGCAGTACTTC

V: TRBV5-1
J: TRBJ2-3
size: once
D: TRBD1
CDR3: CASSLSRTGGADTQYF
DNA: TGCGCCAGCAGCTTGAGTCGGACAGGGGGCGCAGATACGCAGTATTTT

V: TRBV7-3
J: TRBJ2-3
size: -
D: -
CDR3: CASSLLRDTQYF
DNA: TGTGCCAGCAGCTTGTTGAGGGATACGCAGTATTTT

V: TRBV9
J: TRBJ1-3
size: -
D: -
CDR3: CASSASYTRLLSGNTIYF
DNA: TGTGCCAGCAGCGCATCTTATACGAGACTTCTCTCTGGAAACACCATATATTTT

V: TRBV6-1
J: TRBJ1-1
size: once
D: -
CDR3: CASRLGQRNTEAFF
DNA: TGTGCCAGCCGCCTGGGTCAGAGGAACACTGAAGCTTTCTTT

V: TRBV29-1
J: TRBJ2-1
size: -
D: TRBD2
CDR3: CSVGLAGDEQFF
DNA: TGCAGCGTGGGACTAGCGGGAGATGAGCAGTTCTTC

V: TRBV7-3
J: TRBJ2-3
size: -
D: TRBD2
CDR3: CASSPVGLADTDTQYF
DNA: TGTGCCAGCAGCCCGGTCGGACTAGCGGATACAGATACGCAGTATTTT

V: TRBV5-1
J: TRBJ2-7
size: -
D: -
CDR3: CASSLRVSGNYEQYF
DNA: TGCGCCAGCAGTTTGAGGGTATCGGGAAACTACGAGCAGTACTTC

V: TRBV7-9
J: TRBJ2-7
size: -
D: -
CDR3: CASSLDPGTNYEQYF
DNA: TGTGCCAGCAGCTTAGATCCGGGGACCAACTACGAGCAGTACTTC

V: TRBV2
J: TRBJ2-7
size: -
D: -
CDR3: CASSEAGSPTEQYF
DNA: TGTGCCAGCAGTGAAGCTGGCAGCCCCACCGAGCAGTACTTC

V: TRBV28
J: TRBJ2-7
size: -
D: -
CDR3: CASSSPHSVLRYEQYF
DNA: TGTGCCAGCAGTTCACCCCACTCGGTCCTAAGATACGAGCAGTACTTC

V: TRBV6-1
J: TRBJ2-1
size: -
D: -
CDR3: CASSARAGGNEQFF
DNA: TGTGCCAGCAGTGCCCGGGCGGGTGGCAATGAGCAGTTCTTC

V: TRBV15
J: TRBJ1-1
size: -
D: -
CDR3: CATSREGGDTEAFF
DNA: TGTGCCACCAGCAGAGAGGGAGGGGACACTGAAGCTTTCTTT

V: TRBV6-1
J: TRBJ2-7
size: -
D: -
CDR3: CASSPRTALSYEQYF
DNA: TGTGCCAGCAGTCCTCGGACAGCACTCTCCTACGAGCAGTACTTC

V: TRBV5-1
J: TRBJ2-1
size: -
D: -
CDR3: CASSLAFRVNEQFF
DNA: TGCGCCAGCAGCTTGGCCTTCCGAGTGAATGAGCAGTTCTTC

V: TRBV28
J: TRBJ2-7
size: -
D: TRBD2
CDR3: CASNHGLALDEQYF
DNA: TGTGCCAGCAATCACGGACTAGCTCTCGACGAGCAGTACTTC

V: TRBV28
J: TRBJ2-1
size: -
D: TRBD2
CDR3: CASLQSGSSYNEQFF
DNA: TGTGCCAGCCTACAGAGCGGGAGCTCCTACAATGAGCAGTTCTTC

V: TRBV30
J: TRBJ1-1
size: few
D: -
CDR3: CAWSRRAVTEAFF
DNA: TGTGCCTGGAGTAGGAGGGCGGTCACTGAAGCTTTCTTT

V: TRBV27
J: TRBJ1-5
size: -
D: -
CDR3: CASNSLLGTNRPSNQPQHF
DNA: TGTGCCAGCAACTCACTCCTTGGGACGAACAGGCCTAGCAATCAGCCCCAGCATTTT

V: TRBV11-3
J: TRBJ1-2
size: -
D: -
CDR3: CASSLAGLGGGGYTF
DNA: TGTGCCAGCAGCTTAGCGGGTTTGGGGGGAGGAGGCTACACCTTC

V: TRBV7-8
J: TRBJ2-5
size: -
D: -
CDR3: CASSLVSIQTQYF
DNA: TGTGCCAGCAGCTTAGTTAGTATCCAGACCCAGTACTTC

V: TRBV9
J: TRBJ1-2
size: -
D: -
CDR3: CASSVGQGFGYTF
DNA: TGTGCCAGCAGCGTAGGTCAGGGGTTTGGCTACACCTTC

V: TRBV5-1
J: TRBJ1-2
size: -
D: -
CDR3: CASSLHVGTVESGYTF
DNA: TGCGCCAGCAGCCTGCACGTGGGTACGGTGGAGAGTGGCTACACCTTC

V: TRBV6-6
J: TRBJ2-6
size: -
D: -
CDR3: CASSYPSGANVLTF
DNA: TGTGCCAGCAGTTACCCCTCTGGGGCCAACGTCCTGACTTTC

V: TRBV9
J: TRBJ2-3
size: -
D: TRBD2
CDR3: CASSVGTSGRATDTQYF
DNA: TGTGCCAGCAGCGTAGGGACTAGCGGGAGGGCCACAGATACGCAGTATTTT

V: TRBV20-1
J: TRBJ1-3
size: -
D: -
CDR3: CSARDLFTIYF
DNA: TGCAGTGCTAGAGACCTGTTCACCATATATTTT

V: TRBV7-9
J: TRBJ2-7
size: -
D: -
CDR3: CASSPLSPGIYEQYF
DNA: TGTGCCAGCAGCCCCCTCTCTCCAGGGATCTACGAGCAGTACTTC

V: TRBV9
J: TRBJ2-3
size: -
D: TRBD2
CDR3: CASSITAGVGPDTQYF
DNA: TGTGCCAGCAGCATAACAGCGGGAGTGGGCCCAGATACGCAGTATTTT

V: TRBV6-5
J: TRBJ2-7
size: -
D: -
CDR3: CASSPWEGAAEQYF
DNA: TGTGCCAGCAGTCCGTGGGAGGGGGCGGCCGAGCAGTACTTC

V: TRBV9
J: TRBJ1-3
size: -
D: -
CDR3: CASSVEGTGGNTIYF
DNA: TGTGCCAGCAGCGTGGAAGGAACCGGTGGAAACACCATATATTTT

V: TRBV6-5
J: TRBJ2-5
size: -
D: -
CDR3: CASSYSNNQETQYF
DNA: TGTGCCAGCAGTTACTCGAACAACCAAGAGACCCAGTACTTC

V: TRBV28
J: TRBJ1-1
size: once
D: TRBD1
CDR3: CASSSTTRGYGAFF
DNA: TGTGCCAGCAGCTCTACAACCAGGGGGTATGGAGCTTTCTTT

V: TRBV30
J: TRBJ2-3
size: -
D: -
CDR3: CALQRSTDTQYF
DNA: TGTGCCCTTCAGCGGAGCACAGATACGCAGTATTTT

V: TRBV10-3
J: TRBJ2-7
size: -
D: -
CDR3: CAISGARYEQYF
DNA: TGTGCCATCAGTGGGGCTCGCTACGAGCAGTACTTC